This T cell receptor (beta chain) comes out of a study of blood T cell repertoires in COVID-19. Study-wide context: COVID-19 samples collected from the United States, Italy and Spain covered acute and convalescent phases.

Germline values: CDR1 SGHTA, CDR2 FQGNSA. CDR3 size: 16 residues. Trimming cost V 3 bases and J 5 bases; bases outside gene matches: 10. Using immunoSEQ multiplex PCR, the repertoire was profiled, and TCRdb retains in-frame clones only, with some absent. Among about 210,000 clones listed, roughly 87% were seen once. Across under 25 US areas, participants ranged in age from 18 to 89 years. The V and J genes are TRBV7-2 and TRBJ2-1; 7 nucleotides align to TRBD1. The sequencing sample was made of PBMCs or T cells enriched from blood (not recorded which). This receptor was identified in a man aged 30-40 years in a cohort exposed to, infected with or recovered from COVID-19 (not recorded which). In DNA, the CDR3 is TGTGCCAGCAGCTTTGCACCGGGACAGCCTAACAATGAGCAGTTCTTC. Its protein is CASSFAPGQPNNEQFF.